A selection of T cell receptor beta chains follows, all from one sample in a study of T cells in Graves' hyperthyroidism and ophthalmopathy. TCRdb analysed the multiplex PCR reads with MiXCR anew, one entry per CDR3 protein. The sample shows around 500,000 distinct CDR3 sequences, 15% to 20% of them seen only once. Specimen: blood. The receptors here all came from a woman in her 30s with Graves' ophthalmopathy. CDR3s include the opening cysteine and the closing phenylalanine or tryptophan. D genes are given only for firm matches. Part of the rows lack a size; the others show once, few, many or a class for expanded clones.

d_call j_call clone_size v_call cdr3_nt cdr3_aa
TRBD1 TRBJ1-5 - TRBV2 TGTGCCAGCGGGACGGGGACAGGTTACAATCAGCCCCAGCATTTT CASGTGTGYNQPQHF
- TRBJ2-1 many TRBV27 TGTGCCAGCAGTTTGAGTAAGGGCAATGAGCAGTTCTTC CASSLSKGNEQFF
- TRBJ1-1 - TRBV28 TGTGCCAGCAGTTTCCCAGGGCAGGGTTTATATGAAGCTTTCTTT CASSFPGQGLYEAFF
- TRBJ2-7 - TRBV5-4 TGTGCCAGCAGCTTGCCCTTCATGTACGAGCAGTACTTC CASSLPFMYEQYF
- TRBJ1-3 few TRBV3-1 TGTGCCAGCAGCCAGCGGGGGGAGGGAAACACCATATATTTT CASSQRGEGNTIYF
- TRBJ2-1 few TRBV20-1 TGCAGTGCCGTACGGGGTTACAATGAGCAGTTCTTC CSAVRGYNEQFF
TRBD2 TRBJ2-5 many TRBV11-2 TGTGCCAGCAGCTTGGACGGGAGGTCCCAAGAGACCCAGTACTTC CASSLDGRSQETQYF
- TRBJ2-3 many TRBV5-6 TGTGCCAGCAGCTCGATGTCATCCACAGATACGCAGTATTTT CASSSMSSTDTQYF
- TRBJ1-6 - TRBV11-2 TGTGCCAGCAGCTTAGCCATAGACCGCAACCTCCACTTT CASSLAIDRNLHF
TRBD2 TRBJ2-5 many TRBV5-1 TGCGCCAGCGCTACGGCGGGAGGAAACCAAGAGACCCAGTACTTC CASATAGGNQETQYF
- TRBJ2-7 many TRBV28 TGTGCCAGCAGTTTAGTCAGAACCTACGAGCAGTACTTC CASSLVRTYEQYF
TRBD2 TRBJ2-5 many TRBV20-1 TGCAGTGCTCACAGAGGGACTAGCTCGGAGACCCAGTACTTC CSAHRGTSSETQYF
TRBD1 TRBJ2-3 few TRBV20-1 TGCAGTGCTACCGGGACAGAAAGTGCAGATACGCAGTATTTT CSATGTESADTQYF
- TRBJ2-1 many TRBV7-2 TGTGCCAGCAGCTTTTCGGAGCTCCTGGGAAATGAGCAGTTCTTC CASSFSELLGNEQFF
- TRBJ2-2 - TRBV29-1 TGCAGCGTTGAAGGTGGGGGGAGGGGGCGAACCGGGGAGCTGTTTTTT CSVEGGGRGRTGELFF
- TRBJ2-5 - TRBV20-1 TGCAGTGCTAGAGTGTCATGGTCGGAGACCCAGTACTTC CSARVSWSETQYF
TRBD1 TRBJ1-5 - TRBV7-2 TGTGCCAGCAGCTTAGGGACAGGGAAATATAGCAATCAGCCCCAGCATTTT CASSLGTGKYSNQPQHF
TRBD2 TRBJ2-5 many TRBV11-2 TGTGCCAGCAGCTTACCTCCGGGACTAGCGGACTCCGAGACCCAGTACTTC CASSLPPGLADSETQYF
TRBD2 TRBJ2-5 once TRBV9 TGTGCCAGCAGCGTGGGACTAGCGCCGGGAGGGGAGACCCAGTACTTC CASSVGLAPGGETQYF
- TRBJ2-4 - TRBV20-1 TGCAGTGCTAGAGAAAACATTCAGTACTTC CSARENIQYF
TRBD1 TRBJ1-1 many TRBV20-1 TGCAGTGCGACCCGACAGGGTAACACTGAAGCTTTCTTT CSATRQGNTEAFF
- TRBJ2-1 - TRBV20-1 TGCAGTGCTAGGATGACCGGGGCAAATGAGCAGTTCTTC CSARMTGANEQFF
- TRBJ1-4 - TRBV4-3 TGCGCCAGCAGCCAAGGGGGTAGGGAAAAACTGTTTTTT CASSQGGREKLFF
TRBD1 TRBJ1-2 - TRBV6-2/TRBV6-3 TGTGCCGGCAGTATAAGGGGGCAAGTAGGAGGCTACACCTTC CAGSIRGQVGGYTF
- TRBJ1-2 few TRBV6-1 TGTGCCAGCAGTGAAGCGGGGAGGGGCTACACCTTC CASSEAGRGYTF
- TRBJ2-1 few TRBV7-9 TGTGCCAGCAGCTTAGAACAGGGATACAATGAGCAGTTCTTC CASSLEQGYNEQFF
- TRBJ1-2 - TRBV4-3 TGCGCCAGCAGCCAAGATTTGGACCCGCTAGCCTATGGCTACACCTTC CASSQDLDPLAYGYTF
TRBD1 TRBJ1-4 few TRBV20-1 TGCAGTGCTATACAGGGGATTGGGGAAAAACTGTTTTTT CSAIQGIGEKLFF
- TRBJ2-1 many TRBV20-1 TGCAGTGCTACCAGCGCGAACTACAATGAGCAGTTCTTC CSATSANYNEQFF
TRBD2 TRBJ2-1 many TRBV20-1 TGCAGTGCCGGGGGACTAGCGGAGCAGTTCTTC CSAGGLAEQFF
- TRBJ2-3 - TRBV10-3 TGTGCCATCAGTGAAACCACAGATACGCAGTATTTT CAISETTDTQYF
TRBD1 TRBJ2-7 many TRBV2 TGTGCCACCTATCCTCGGGACAGGGCGGCCTACGAGCAGTACTTC CATYPRDRAAYEQYF
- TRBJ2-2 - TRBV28 TGTGCCAGCAGTTTGAATGAGGGCAGGGGGGGAAAATCCGGGGAGCTGTTTTTT CASSLNEGRGGKSGELFF
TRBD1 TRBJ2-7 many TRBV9 TGTGCCAGCAGCGTAGGGGGGACAGCTTCCTACGAGCAGTACTTC CASSVGGTASYEQYF
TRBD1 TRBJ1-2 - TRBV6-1 TGTGCCAGCAGTGTACAGGGGGTGGATGGCTACACCTTC CASSVQGVDGYTF
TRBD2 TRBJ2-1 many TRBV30 TGTGCCTGGACCCGGGGACTAGCGGGAGGGCTGAATGAGCAGTTCTTC CAWTRGLAGGLNEQFF
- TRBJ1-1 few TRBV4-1 TGCGCCAGCAGCCAAGTTCCAGGGCCGAACACTGAAGCTTTCTTT CASSQVPGPNTEAFF
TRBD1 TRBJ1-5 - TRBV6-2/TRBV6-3 TGTGCCAGTTGTGACAGGGGGCATCAGCCCCAGCATTTT CASCDRGHQPQHF
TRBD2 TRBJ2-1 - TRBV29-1 TGCAGCGTAGTAGCGGGAGGGCGAGGTGAGCAGTTCTTC CSVVAGGRGEQFF
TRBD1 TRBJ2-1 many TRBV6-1 TGTGCCAGCAGGGCGACAGGGGGGGTCGGTGAGCAGTTCTTC CASRATGGVGEQFF
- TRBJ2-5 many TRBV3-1 TGTGCCAGCAGCCAAGGGGGGTACGAGACCCAGTACTTC CASSQGGYETQYF
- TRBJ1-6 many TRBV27 TGTGCCACCAGTTACGAGAGCTCCTATAATTCACCCCTCCACTTT CATSYESSYNSPLHF
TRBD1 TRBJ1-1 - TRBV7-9 TGCGCCAGCAGCTTAGACCCCCTACAGGGGGCCTTAACTGAAGCTTTCTTT CASSLDPLQGALTEAFF
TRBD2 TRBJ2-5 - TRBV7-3 TGTGCCAGCAGCTTAGAGGGAGCGGGATTCCAAGAGACCCAGTACTTC CASSLEGAGFQETQYF
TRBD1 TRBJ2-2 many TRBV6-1 TGTGCCAGCAGGCAGGGACAGGGGGCGACCGGGGAGCTGTTTTTT CASRQGQGATGELFF
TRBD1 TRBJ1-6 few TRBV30 TGTGCCTGGAATAACAGGGGGTTGAATTCACCCCTCCACTTT CAWNNRGLNSPLHF
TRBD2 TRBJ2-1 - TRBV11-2 TGTGCCAGCAGCTTAGGGGGGACTAGCGGGGGATACAATGAGCAGTTCTTC CASSLGGTSGGYNEQFF
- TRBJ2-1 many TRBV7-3 TGTGCCAGCAGCTTAACTCCGGGACAGAGGGGGGACAATGAGCAGTTCTTC CASSLTPGQRGDNEQFF
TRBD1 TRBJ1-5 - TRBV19 TGTGCCAGTAGTCAAATGAGCAGGGGGCCAAATCAGCCCCAGCATTTT CASSQMSRGPNQPQHF
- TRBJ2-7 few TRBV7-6 TGTGCCAGCAGCTTAGAAGATCCAGGGGGGACCTACGAGCAGTACTTC CASSLEDPGGTYEQYF
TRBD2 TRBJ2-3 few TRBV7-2 TGTGCCAGCAGCTTTCAGACTAGCGTACAGTATTTT CASSFQTSVQYF
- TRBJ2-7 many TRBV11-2 TGTGCCAGCAGCTCCTTAATGAGGTTGGGGGACTACGAGCAGTACTTC CASSSLMRLGDYEQYF